Listed below are T cell receptor beta chains from one sample, sequenced in a study of shared clonotypes between healthy human individuals. Method: immunoSEQ multiplex PCR; TCRdb's copy keeps in-frame clones and lacks some. Altogether 2,500,000 or so clones are present, around nine tenths being singletons, with the ten largest covering under 0.15%. The sample was naive CD4+ T cells sorted from blood. These receptors were obtained from a man between 18 and 35 years old in good health. CDR3s include the opening cysteine and the closing phenylalanine or tryptophan. The D gene is left open where the match is weak. Size values are once, few and many counts, or a class for expanded clones, and some rows have none.

TRBJ2-7	NA	TRBV5-6	TRBD1	CASSSGQGASDEQYF	TGTGCCAGCAGCTCGGGACAGGGGGCGTCGGACGAGCAGTACTTC
TRBJ1-1	NA	TRBV6-1	NA	CASKEGAEAFF	TGTGCCAGCAAGGAGGGGGCTGAAGCTTTCTTT
TRBJ1-1	NA	TRBV5-1	TRBD1	CASSPARGMNTEAFF	TGCGCCAGCAGCCCCGCCAGGGGGATGAACACTGAAGCTTTCTTT
TRBJ2-3	NA	TRBV20-1	TRBD2	CIPGGHTQYF	TGCATCCCGGGGGGACATACGCAGTATTTT
TRBJ1-2	NA	TRBV10-3	TRBD1	CAISEGTVNYGYTF	TGTGCCATCAGTGAGGGGACAGTTAACTATGGCTACACCTTC
TRBJ2-5	once	TRBV4-1	NA	CASSQEWGLETQYF	TGCGCCAGCAGCCAAGAATGGGGGCTTGAGACCCAGTACTTC
TRBJ1-2	NA	TRBV7-2	NA	CASSLGGQPYGYTF	TGTGCCAGCAGCTTAGGGGGGCAGCCCTATGGCTACACCTTC
TRBJ1-6	NA	TRBV19	NA	CASSISSRLGPNSPLHF	TGTGCCAGTAGTATCTCCTCTCGACTGGGGCCTAATTCACCCCTCCACTTT
TRBJ2-3	NA	TRBV11-2	NA	CASSLAAGATDTQYF	TGTGCCAGCAGCTTAGCAGCGGGTGCTACAGATACGCAGTATTTT
TRBJ2-3	NA	TRBV10-1	TRBD2	CASSESTSSRADTQYF	TGCGCCAGCAGTGAGTCGACTAGCTCACGAGCAGATACGCAGTATTTT
TRBJ1-1	once	TRBV5-1	NA	CASISGVSSTEAFF	TGCGCCAGCATATCTGGGGTGTCGAGCACTGAAGCTTTCTTT
TRBJ2-3	NA	TRBV20-1	NA	CSAPSGYTQYF	TGCAGTGCGCCGAGCGGATATACGCAGTATTTT
TRBJ2-3	NA	TRBV15	NA	CATSRGTADTDTQYF	TGTGCCACCAGCAGAGGGACAGCCGACACAGATACGCAGTATTTT
TRBJ2-7	NA	TRBV11-3	TRBD1	CASSLTVYRGYEQYF	TGTGCCAGCAGTTTGACGGTCTACAGGGGCTACGAGCAGTACTTC
TRBJ2-1	NA	TRBV9	NA	CASSAIPAGAAPGHNEQFF	TGTGCCAGCAGCGCGATACCAGCTGGGGCCGCCCCGGGGCACAATGAGCAGTTCTTC
TRBJ2-5	NA	TRBV7-2	NA	CASSLLKGGETQYF	TGTGCCAGCAGCTTATTAAAAGGGGGAGAGACCCAGTACTTC
TRBJ2-3	NA	TRBV11-2	TRBD2	CASSFRPSGGTDTQYF	TGTGCCAGCAGCTTCCGTCCTAGCGGAGGCACAGATACGCAGTATTTT
TRBJ2-3	NA	TRBV5-1	NA	CASSQMGFHTDTQYF	TGCGCCAGCAGCCAAATGGGCTTCCACACAGATACGCAGTATTTT
TRBJ2-7	NA	TRBV5-1	TRBD2	CASSREGSYEQYF	TGCGCCAGCAGCCGGGAGGGCTCCTACGAGCAGTACTTC
TRBJ1-3	NA	TRBV6-6	NA	CASSYEGLSGNTIYF	TGTGCCAGCAGTTACGAGGGCCTCTCTGGAAACACCATATATTTT
TRBJ2-5	NA	TRBV5-1	NA	CASSSGRPLGQETQYF	TGCGCCAGCAGCTCGGGACGGCCCTTGGGGCAAGAGACCCAGTACTTC
TRBJ1-1	NA	TRBV29-1	NA	CSVERSTEAFF	TGCAGCGTTGAACGTAGCACTGAAGCTTTCTTT
TRBJ1-2	NA	TRBV19	NA	CASSRLEGGPNYGYTF	TGTGCCAGTAGTAGACTAGAGGGGGGCCCTAACTATGGCTACACCTTC
TRBJ1-2	NA	TRBV30	NA	CAWAPETGYTF	TGTGCCTGGGCGCCCGAAACTGGCTACACCTTC
TRBJ2-3	NA	TRBV7-2	NA	CASSLERQVKDTQYF	TGTGCCAGCAGCTTAGAAAGACAGGTCAAAGATACGCAGTATTTT
TRBJ1-4	NA	TRBV10-3	TRBD1	CAISRAGGDEKLFF	TGTGCCATCAGTCGAGCAGGGGGCGATGAAAAACTGTTTTTT
TRBJ2-1	once	TRBV18	TRBD2	CASSPVSGSTNEQFF	TGTGCCAGCTCACCCGTCAGCGGGAGTACCAATGAGCAGTTCTTC
TRBJ2-2	once	TRBV10-1	NA	CASSLRLGTGELFF	TGCGCCAGCAGCCTCCGACTCGGAACTGGGGAGCTGTTTTTT
TRBJ2-1	NA	TRBV7-2	TRBD2	CASSLGTSGRNEQFF	TGTGCCAGCAGCTTAGGGACTAGCGGCCGCAATGAGCAGTTCTTC
TRBJ2-1	NA	TRBV7-3	TRBD2	CASSLASGGAYEQFF	TGTGCCAGCAGCTTGGCTAGCGGGGGGGCATATGAGCAGTTCTTC
TRBJ2-1	NA	TRBV5-1	TRBD2	CATSGTSGGSSYNEQFF	TGCGCCACCTCCGGGACTAGCGGGGGGAGCTCCTACAATGAGCAGTTCTTC
TRBJ2-7	once	TRBV2	TRBD2	CASRVLAGGPGEQYF	TGTGCCAGCAGGGTACTAGCGGGAGGGCCCGGCGAGCAGTACTTC
TRBJ2-7	NA	TRBV12-5	NA	CASGLARNLGERSFSYEQYF	TGTGCTAGTGGTTTGGCCAGGAACCTGGGAGAGCGGAGCTTCTCCTACGAGCAGTACTTC
TRBJ2-3	NA	TRBV2	NA	CASRKNTQYF	TGTGCCAGCAGGAAAAATACGCAGTATTTT
TRBJ2-3	NA	TRBV7-2	NA	CASSLDYSDTQYF	TGTGCCAGCAGCTTAGACTATTCAGATACGCAGTATTTT
TRBJ2-6	NA	TRBV29-1	TRBD1	CSVPGGSGANVLTF	TGCAGCGTTCCAGGGGGCTCCGGGGCCAACGTCCTGACTTTC